Listed below are T cell receptor beta chains from one sample, sequenced in a study of a mutant IDH1 vaccine in newly diagnosed glioma. For these receptors, no antigen is known. Clones were sequenced by immunoSEQ multiplex PCR, and TCRdb holds only the in-frame ones, with some missing. This sample has 110,000 or so clones, with 90% found just once. Sequenced material: PBMCs, taken from a glioma patient whose treatment included an IDH1 peptide vaccine. These receptors were taken from a woman in her 50s with glioma. Both conserved end residues are part of each CDR3. D genes are given only for firm matches.

>15|TRBV5-1|TRBJ2-1|TRBD2
CASSPGRERSNEQFF
TGCGCCAGCAGCCCGGGGCGGGAGAGGAGCAATGAGCAGTTCTTC
>19|TRBV4-1|TRBJ2-4|NA
CASSQGTGRQLAAKNIQYF
TGCGCCAGCAGCCAAGGTACAGGCCGGCAGCTTGCGGCCAAAAACATTCAGTACTTC
>16|TRBV18|TRBJ2-3|TRBD2
CASSLGLAGDADTQYF
TGTGCCAGCTCGCTTGGCTTAGCGGGAGACGCAGATACGCAGTATTTT
>15|TRBV7-2|TRBJ1-4|NA
CASSPFEGAVEKLFF
TGTGCCAGCAGCCCCTTTGAAGGGGCGGTAGAAAAACTGTTTTTT
>15|TRBV6-5|TRBJ2-7|TRBD2
CASSATSGETYEQYF
TGTGCCAGCAGTGCGACTAGCGGGGAGACCTACGAGCAGTACTTC
>15|TRBV27|TRBJ2-3|NA
CASSLSRLATSTQYF
TGTGCCAGCAGTTTATCGAGGCTAGCCACGTCTACGCAGTATTTT
>14|TRBV7-2|TRBJ2-7|NA
CASSFSRTRSEQYF
TGTGCCAGCAGCTTCTCCCGGACTCGGAGCGAGCAGTACTTC
>16|TRBV5-5|TRBJ2-1|TRBD1
CASSYTGTGAYNEQFF
TGTGCCAGCAGCTACACCGGGACAGGGGCCTACAATGAGCAGTTCTTC
>13|TRBV7-9|TRBJ2-4|NA
CASSRPGEGIQYF
TGTGCCAGCAGTCGCCCAGGGGAGGGCATTCAGTACTTC
>13|TRBV30|TRBJ2-3|TRBD1
CAFNRGRGDTQYF
TGTGCCTTCAACAGGGGGCGCGGAGATACGCAGTATTTT
>16|TRBV5-4|TRBJ1-4|TRBD1
CASSPESQGVSEKLFF
TGTGCCAGCAGCCCCGAATCTCAGGGGGTCAGTGAAAAACTGTTTTTT
>16|TRBV10-3|TRBJ2-7|NA
CAIRGSRGSFSYEQYF
TGTGCCATCAGGGGGAGCAGGGGCTCCTTCTCCTACGAGCAGTACTTC